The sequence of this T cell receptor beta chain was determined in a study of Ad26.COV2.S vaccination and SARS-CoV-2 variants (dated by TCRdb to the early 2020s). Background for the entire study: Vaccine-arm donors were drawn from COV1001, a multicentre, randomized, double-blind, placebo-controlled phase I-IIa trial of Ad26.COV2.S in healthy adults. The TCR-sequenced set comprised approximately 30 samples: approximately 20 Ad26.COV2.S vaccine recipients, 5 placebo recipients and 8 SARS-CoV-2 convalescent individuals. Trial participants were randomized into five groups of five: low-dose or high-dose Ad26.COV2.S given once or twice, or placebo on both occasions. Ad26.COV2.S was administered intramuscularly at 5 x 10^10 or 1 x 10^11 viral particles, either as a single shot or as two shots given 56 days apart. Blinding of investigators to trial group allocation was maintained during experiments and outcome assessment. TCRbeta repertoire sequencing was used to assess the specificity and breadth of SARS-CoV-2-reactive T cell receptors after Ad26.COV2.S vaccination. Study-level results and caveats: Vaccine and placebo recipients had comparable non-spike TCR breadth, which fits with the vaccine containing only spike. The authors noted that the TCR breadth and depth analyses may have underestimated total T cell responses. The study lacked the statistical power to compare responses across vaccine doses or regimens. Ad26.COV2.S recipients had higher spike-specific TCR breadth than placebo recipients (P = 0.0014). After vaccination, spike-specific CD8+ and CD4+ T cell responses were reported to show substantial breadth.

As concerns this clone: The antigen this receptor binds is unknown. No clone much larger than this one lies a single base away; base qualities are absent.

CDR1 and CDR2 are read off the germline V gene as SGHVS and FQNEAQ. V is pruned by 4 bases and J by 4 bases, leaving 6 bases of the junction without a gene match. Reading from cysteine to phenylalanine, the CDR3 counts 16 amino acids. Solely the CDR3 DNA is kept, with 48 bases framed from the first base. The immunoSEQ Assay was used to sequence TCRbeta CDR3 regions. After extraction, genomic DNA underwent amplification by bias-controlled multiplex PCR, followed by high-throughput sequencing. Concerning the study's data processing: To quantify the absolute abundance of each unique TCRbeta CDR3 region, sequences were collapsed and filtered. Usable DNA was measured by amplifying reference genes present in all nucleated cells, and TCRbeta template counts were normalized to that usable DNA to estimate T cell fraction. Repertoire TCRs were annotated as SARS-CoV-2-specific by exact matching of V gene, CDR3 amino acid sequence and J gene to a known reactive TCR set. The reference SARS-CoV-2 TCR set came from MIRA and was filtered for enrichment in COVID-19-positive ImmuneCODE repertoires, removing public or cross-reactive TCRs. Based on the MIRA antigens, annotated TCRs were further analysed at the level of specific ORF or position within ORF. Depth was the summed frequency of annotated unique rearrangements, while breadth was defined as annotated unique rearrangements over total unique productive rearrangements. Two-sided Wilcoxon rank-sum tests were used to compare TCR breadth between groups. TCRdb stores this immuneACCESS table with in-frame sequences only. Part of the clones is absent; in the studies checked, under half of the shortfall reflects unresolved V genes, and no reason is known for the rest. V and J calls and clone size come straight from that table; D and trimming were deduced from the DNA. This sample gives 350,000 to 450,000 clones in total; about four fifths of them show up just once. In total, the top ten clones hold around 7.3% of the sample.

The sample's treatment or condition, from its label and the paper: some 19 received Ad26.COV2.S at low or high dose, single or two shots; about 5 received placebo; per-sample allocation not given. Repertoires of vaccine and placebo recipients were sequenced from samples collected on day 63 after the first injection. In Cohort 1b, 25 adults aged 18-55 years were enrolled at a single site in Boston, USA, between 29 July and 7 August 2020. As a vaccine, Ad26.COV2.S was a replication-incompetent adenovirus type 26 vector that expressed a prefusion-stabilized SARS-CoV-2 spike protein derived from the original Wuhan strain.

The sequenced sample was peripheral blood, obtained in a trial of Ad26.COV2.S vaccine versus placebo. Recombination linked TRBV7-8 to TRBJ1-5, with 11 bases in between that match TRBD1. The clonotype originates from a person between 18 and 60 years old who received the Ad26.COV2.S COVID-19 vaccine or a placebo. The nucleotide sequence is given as TGTGCCAGCAGCTCCCGAGGACAGGGGGCGAATCAGCCCCAGCATTTT. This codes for CASSSRGQGANQPQHF.